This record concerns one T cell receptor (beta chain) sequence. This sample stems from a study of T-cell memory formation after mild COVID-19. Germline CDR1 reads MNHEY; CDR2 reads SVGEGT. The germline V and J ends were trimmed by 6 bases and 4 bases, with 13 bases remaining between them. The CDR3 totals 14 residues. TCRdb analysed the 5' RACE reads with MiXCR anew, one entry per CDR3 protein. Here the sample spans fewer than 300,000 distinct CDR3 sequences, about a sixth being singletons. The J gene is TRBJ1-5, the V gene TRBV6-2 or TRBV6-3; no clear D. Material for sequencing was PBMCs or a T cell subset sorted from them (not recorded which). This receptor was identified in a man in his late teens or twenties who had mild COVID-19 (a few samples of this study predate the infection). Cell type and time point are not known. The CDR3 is CASSLTSRNQPQHF. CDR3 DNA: TGTGCCAGCAGCCTAACCTCAAGGAATCAGCCCCAGCATTTT.